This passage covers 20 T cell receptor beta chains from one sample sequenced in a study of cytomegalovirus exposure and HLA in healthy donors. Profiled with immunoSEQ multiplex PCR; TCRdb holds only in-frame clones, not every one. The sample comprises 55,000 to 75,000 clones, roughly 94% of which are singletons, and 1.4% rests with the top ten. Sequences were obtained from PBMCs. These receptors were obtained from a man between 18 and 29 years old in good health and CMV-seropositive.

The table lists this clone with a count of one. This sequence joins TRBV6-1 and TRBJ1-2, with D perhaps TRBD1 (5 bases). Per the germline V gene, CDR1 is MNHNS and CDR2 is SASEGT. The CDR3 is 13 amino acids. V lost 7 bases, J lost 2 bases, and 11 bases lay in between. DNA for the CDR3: TGTGCCAGCACCCCAGGGAGGAACTATGGCTACACCTTC. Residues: CASTPGRNYGYTF.

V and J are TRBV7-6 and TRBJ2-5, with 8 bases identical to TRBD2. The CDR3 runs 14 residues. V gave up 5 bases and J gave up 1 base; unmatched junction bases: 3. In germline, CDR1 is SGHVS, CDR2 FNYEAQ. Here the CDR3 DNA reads TGTGCCAGCAGCCCGCGGGGGGCCCAAGAGACCCAGTACTTC. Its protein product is CASSPRGAQETQYF.

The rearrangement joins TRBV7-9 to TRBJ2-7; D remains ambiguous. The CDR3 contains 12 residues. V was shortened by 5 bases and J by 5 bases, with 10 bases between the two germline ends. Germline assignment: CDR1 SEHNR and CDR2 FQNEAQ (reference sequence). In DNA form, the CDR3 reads TGTGCCAGCAGCCTCGCGGTGAACGAGCAGTACTTC. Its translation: CASSLAVNEQYF.

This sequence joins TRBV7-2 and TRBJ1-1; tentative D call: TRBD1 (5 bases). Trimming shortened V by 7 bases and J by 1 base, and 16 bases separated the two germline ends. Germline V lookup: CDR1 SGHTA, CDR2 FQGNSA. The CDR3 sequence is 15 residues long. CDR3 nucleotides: TGTGCCAGCACCTTCTGGGGCAGCCAGAACACTGAAGCTTTCTTT. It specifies CASTFWGSQNTEAFF.

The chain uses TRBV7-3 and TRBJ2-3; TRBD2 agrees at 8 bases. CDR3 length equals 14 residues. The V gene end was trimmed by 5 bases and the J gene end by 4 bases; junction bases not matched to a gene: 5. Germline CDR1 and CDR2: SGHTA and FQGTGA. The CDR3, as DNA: TGTGCCAGCAGCCCGACTAGCGCATCAGATACGCAGTATTTT. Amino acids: CASSPTSASDTQYF.

For the CDR3, the DNA is TGCGCCAGCAGATGGGGAGCGGGAGAGGGAGAGACCCAGTACTTC. As protein: CASRWGAGEGETQYF. The V gene is TRBV4-1, the J gene TRBJ2-5; TRBD2 matches at 8 bases. The CDR3 spans 15 residues. Trimming took 6 bases from V and 4 from J; bases not matched to a gene: 10. Germline V gene data show CDR1 as MGHRA and CDR2 as YSYEKL.

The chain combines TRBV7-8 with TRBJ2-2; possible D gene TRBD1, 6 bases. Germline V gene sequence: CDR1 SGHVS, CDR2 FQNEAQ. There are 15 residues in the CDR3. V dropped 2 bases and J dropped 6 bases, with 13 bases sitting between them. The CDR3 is CASSLYRQEAGELFF. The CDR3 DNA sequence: TGTGCCAGCAGCTTATATCGACAGGAGGCCGGGGAGCTGTTTTTT.

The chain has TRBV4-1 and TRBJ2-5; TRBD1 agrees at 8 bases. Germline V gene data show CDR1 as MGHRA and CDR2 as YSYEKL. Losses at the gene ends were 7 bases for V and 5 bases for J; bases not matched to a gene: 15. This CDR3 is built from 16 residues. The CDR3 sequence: CASKKSAGGLTETQYF. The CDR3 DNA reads TGCGCCAGCAAAAAGTCGGCAGGGGGCTTAACGGAGACCCAGTACTTC.

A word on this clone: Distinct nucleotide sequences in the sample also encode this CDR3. The CDR3: CASSPGGSSGNTIYF. The DNA for the CDR3 is TGTGCCAGCTCACCGGGGGGAAGCTCTGGAAACACCATATATTTT. The chain has TRBV18 and TRBJ1-3; perhaps TRBD1 as D (5 bases). Trimming took 3 bases from V and 0 from J, leaving 9 bases between them. The germline V gene has CDR1 KGHSH and CDR2 LQKENI. CDR3 length equals 15 residues.

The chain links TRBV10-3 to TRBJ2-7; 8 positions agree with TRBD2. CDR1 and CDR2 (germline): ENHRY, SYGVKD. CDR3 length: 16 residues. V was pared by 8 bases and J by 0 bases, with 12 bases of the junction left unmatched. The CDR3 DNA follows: TGTGCCATCGGATGGCCGGACGGGGGGGCCTCCTACGAGCAGTACTTC. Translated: CAIGWPDGGASYEQYF.

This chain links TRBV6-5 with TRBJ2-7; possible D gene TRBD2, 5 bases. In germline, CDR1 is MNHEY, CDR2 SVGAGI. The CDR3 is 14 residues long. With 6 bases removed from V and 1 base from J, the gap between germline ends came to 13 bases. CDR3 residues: CASSPSRVSYEQYF. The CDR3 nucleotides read TGTGCCAGCAGCCCTTCGCGGGTGTCCTACGAGCAGTACTTC.

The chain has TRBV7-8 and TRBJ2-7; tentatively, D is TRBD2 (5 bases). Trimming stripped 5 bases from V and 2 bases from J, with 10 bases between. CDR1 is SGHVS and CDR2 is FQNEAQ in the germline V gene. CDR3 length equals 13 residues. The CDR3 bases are TGTGCCAGCAGCCCGAGGGTGACCTACGAGCAGTACTTC. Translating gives CASSPRVTYEQYF.

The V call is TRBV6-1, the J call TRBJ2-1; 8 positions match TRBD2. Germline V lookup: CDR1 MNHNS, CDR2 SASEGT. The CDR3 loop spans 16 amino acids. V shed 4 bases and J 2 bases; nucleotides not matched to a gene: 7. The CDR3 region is CASSAQREQAYNEQFF. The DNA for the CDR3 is TGTGCCAGCAGTGCCCAGCGGGAGCAGGCCTACAATGAGCAGTTCTTC.

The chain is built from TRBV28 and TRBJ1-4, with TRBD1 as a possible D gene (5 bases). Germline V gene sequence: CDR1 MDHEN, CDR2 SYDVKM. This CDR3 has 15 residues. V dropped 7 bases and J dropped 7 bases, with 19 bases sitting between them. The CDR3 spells CASTSDSRVGEKLFF. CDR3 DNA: TGTGCCAGCACCTCCGACTCCAGGGTCGGTGAAAAACTGTTTTTT.

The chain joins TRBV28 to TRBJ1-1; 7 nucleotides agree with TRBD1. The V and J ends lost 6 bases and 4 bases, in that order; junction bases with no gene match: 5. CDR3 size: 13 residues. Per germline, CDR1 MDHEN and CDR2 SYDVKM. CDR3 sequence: CASSRRGSTEAFF. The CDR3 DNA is TGTGCCAGCAGCCGCAGGGGGAGCACTGAAGCTTTCTTT.

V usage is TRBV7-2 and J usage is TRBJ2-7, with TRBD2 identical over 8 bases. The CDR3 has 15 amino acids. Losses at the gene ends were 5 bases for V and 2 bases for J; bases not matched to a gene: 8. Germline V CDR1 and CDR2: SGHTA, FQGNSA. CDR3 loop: CASSLAGGRPYEQYF. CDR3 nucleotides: TGTGCCAGCAGCCTGGCGGGGGGACGACCCTACGAGCAGTACTTC.

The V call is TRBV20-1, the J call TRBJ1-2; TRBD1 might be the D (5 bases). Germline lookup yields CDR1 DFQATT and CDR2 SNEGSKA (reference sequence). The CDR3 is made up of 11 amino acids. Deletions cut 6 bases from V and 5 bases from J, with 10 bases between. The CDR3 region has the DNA TGCAGTGCCTGGGGGGGGTATGGCTACACCTTC. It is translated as CSAWGGYGYTF.

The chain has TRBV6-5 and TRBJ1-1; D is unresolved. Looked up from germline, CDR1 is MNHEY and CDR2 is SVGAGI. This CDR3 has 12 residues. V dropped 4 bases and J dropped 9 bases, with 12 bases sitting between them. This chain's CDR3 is CASSLVEGKAFF. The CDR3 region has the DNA TGTGCCAGCAGTTTAGTAGAGGGAAAAGCTTTCTTT.

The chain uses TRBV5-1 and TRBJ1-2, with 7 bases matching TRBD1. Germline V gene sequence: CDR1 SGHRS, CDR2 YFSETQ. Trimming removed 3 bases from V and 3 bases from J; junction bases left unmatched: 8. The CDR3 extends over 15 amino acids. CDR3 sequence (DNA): TGCGCCAGCAGCTCCGGGGACAGTTTATACTATGGCTACACCTTC. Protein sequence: CASSSGDSLYYGYTF.

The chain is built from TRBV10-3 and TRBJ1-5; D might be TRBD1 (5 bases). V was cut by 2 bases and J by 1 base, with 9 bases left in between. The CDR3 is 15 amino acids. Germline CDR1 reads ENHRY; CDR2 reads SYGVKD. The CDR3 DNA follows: TGTGCCATCAGTGAGGGCAGGGCAAGCAATCAGCCCCAGCATTTT. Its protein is CAISEGRASNQPQHF.